Reported below is one T cell receptor beta chain. The sample is drawn from a study of CD8 T cells in Susac syndrome. RNA totalling roughly 0.5 to 1 ug underwent reverse transcription with random hexamers. The method of amplification for TCR beta CDR3 was immunoSEQ multiplex PCR, covering 54 Vbeta and 13 Jbeta. One entry per CDR3 protein results from TCRdb running MiXCR on the immunoSEQ multiplex PCR reads. The sample holds some 200,000 distinct CDR3 sequences, less than 95% seen once. The T cells that were sequenced for TCR beta were CD8+ and CD4+ cells from blood. Matched for age and sex, the controls were healthy donors. Negative isolation was applied to CD8+ and CD4+ T cells, and FACS enrichment was applied to TEMRA cells. The CDR3 runs to 9 residues. Trimming stripped 8 bases from V and 10 bases from J, with 9 bases between. Germline V CDR1 and CDR2: SGHRS, YFSETQ.

This sequence originates from a human donor in good health. Sample: CD4+ T cells from PBMCs. This chain joins TRBV5-1 and TRBJ1-2; D is ambiguous. The CDR3 reads CASCLAYTF. The CDR3 nucleotides read TGCGCCAGTTGCCTCGCCTACACCTTC.